This T cell receptor beta chain was captured in a study of T cells in Graves' hyperthyroidism and ophthalmopathy. Study results and caveats: Blood also contained most expanded thyroid clonotypes above 0.001.

This clonotype was counted between two and nine times. The antigen remains unidentified. CDR1 and CDR2 (germline): SGHTA, FQGTGA. The length of the CDR3 is 13 residues. Trimming took 5 bases from V and 7 from J; bases not matched to a gene: 7. TCR beta CDR3 sequences were amplified from RNA transcripts. With the HTBI primer set, the TCR CDR3 went through a first round of RT-PCR. Each CDR3 protein gets one entry after TCRdb re-called the multiplex PCR reads with MiXCR. Seen here are about 770,000 distinct CDR3 sequences, 18% observed once, and the top ten hold approximately 15%. The specimen was blood. This TCR came from a woman in her fifties or sixties with Graves' hyperthyroidism that later progressed to Graves' ophthalmopathy. The genes are TRBV7-3 and TRBJ1-1; TRBD1 aligns across 7 bases. CDR3 DNA sequence: TGTGCCAGCAGCCCGACAGGGTCCGGTGAAGCTTTCTTT. Protein: CASSPTGSGEAFF.